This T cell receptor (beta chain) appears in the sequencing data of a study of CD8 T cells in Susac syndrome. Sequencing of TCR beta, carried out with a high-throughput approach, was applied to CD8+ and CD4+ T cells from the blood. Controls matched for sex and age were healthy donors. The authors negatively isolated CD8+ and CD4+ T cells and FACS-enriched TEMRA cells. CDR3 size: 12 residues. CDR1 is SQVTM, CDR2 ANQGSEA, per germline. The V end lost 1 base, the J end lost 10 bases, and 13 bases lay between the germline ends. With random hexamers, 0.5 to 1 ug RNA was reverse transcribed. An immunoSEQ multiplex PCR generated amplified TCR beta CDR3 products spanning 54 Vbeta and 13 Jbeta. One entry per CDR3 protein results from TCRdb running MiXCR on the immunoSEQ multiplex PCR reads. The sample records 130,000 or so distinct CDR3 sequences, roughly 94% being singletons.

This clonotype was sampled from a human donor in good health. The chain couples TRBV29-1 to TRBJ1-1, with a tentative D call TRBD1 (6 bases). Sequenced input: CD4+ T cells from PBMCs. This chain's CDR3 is CSVEGPEGVAFF. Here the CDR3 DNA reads TGCAGCGTTGAAGGCCCCGAGGGGGTAGCTTTCTTT. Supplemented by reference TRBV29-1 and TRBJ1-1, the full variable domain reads SAVISQKPSRDICQRGTSLTIQCQVDSQVTMMFWYRQQPGQSLTLIATANQGSEATYESGFVIDKFPISRPNLTFSTLTVSNMSPEDSSIYLCSVEGPEGVAFFGQGTRLTVV.